This paragraph covers one TCR beta chain sequence. The CDR3 loop spans 14 amino acids. Germline V CDR1 and CDR2: SGDLS, YYNGEE. J gave up 8 bases and V 0 bases, and 6 bases lay outside the gene matches. This entry comes from a study of blood T cells in healthy people across ages. Every sample gave at least 6 micrograms of total RNA when it was extracted. A second PCR of 7 to 11 cycles used a sample-barcoded 5' primer and a J-beta primer mix. Sequencing of every sample gave 2.5 million or more CDR3-containing paired-end reads. One entry per CDR3 protein results from TCRdb running MiXCR on the 5' RACE reads. The table has about 730,000 distinct CDR3 sequences, roughly 43% seen once; the top ten hold around a fifth.

Input material: blood. The rearrangement joins TRBV9 to TRBJ2-3, with 7 bases aligning to TRBD2. The sequence was obtained from an older woman in good health. DNA of the CDR3: TGTGCCAGCAGCGTAGGGACTAGGTATGGTACGCAGTATTTT. This codes for CASSVGTRYGTQYF.